This T cell receptor beta chain appears in the sequencing data of a study of T cells in Graves' hyperthyroidism and ophthalmopathy. CDR1 is SEHNR and CDR2 is FQNEAQ in the germline V gene (reference sequence). The CDR3 length is 16 residues. With 4 bases clipped from V and 3 bases from J, the junction kept 6 bases outside the gene matches. TCR beta CDR3 sequences were amplified from RNA transcripts. Primed by the HTBI set, a first-round RT-PCR was run on the TCR CDR3. TCRdb re-called the multiplex PCR reads through MiXCR, storing one row per CDR3 protein. The profile shows some 400,000 distinct CDR3 sequences, 13% of them singletons.

The rearrangement joins TRBV7-9 to TRBJ2-2, with TRBD2 matching 9 bases. The sample comprised blood. This receptor was identified in a man younger than 40 with Graves' hyperthyroidism that later progressed to Graves' ophthalmopathy. The CDR3 loop reads CASSSSGGQDTGELFF. DNA of the CDR3: TGTGCCAGCAGCTCAAGCGGGGGGCAGGACACCGGGGAGCTGTTTTTT.